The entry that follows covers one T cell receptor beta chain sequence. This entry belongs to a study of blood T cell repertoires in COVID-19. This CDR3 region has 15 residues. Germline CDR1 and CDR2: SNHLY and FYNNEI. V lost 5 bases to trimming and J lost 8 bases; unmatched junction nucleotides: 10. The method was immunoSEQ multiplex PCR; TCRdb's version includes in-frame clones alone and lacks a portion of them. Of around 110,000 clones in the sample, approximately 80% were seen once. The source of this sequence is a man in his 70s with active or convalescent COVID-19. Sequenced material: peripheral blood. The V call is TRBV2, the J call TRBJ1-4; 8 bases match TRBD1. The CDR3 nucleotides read TGTGCCAGCAGTCCCGGGACAGGTCGTGTGGAAAAACTGTTTTTT. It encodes CASSPGTGRVEKLFF. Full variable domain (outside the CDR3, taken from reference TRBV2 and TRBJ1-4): EPEVTQTPSHQVTQMGQEVILRCVPISNHLYFYWYRQILGQKVEFLVSFYNNEISEKSEIFDDQFSVERPDGSNFTLKIRSTKLEDSAMYFCASSPGTGRVEKLFFGSGTQLSVL.